Listed here is a single T cell receptor (beta chain). The germline V gene encodes CDR1 MDHEN and CDR2 SYDVKM. The CDR3 covers 19 residues. J was trimmed by 2 bases and V by 3 bases; bases with no gene match: 18. Primers used in a second PCR of about 7 to 12 cycles were a sample-barcoded 5' primer and a J-beta primer mix. Researchers report that a template-switch adaptor with 12 random nucleotides tagged each cDNA molecule. Every sample gave at least 3 million paired-end reads containing CDR3. TCRdb ran MiXCR on the 5' RACE reads and lists one entry per CDR3 protein. The sample yields 920,000 or so distinct CDR3 sequences, 45% seen once. The data were taken from a study of blood T cells in healthy people across ages. The wider study: Using template switching, researchers captured about one barcoded beta molecule for each two T cells.

The sequencing input was blood. This sequence originates from a woman aged 55 to 70 in good health. This chain uses TRBV28 with TRBJ2-7; TRBD2 matches 8 bases. The CDR3 protein is CASSFPGLDSPRNPYEQYF. As DNA, the CDR3 is TGTGCCAGCAGTTTCCCGGGACTAGATAGTCCCCGAAACCCCTACGAGCAGTACTTC. The full variable domain, its missing parts supplied by reference TRBV28 and TRBJ2-7, is DVKVTQSSRYLVKRTGEKVFLECVQDMDHENMFWYRQDPGLGLRLIYFSYDVKMKEKGDIPEGYSVSREKKERFSLILESASTNQTSMYLCASSFPGLDSPRNPYEQYFGPGTRLTVT.